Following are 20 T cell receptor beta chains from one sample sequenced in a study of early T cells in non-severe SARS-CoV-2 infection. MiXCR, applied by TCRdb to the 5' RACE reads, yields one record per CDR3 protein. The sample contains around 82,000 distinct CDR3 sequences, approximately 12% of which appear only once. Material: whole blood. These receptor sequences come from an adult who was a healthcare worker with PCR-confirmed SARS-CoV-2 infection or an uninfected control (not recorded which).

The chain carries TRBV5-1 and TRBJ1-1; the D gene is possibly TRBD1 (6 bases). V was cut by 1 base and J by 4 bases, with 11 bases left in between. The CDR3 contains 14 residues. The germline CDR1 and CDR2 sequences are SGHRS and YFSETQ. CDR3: CASSLTGKTTEAFF. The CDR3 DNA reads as TGCGCCAGCAGCTTGACAGGGAAGACCACTGAAGCTTTCTTT.

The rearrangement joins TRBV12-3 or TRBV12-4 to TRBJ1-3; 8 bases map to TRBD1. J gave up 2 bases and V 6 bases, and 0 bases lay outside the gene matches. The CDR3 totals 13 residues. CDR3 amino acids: CASRTGAGNTIYF. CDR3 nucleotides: TGTGCCAGCAGGACAGGGGCTGGAAACACCATATATTTT.

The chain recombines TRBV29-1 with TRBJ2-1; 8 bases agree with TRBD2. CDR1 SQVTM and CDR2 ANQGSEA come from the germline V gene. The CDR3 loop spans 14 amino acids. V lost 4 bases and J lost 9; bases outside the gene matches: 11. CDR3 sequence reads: CSVGTGGPSGEQFF. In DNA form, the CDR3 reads TGCAGCGTTGGGACGGGAGGGCCCTCCGGTGAGCAGTTCTTC.

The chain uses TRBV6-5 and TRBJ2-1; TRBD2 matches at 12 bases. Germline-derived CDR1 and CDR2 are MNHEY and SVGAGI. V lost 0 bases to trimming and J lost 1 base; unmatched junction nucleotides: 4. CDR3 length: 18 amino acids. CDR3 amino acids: CASSYSPGLAGSYNEQFF. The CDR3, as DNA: TGTGCCAGCAGTTACTCACCTGGACTAGCGGGGTCCTACAATGAGCAGTTCTTC.

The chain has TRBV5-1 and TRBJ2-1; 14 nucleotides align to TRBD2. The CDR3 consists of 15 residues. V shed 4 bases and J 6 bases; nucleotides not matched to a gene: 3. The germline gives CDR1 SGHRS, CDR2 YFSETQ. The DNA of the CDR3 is TGCGCCAGCAGCACGGGGACTAGCGGGAGCAATGAGCAGTTCTTC. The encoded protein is CASSTGTSGSNEQFF.

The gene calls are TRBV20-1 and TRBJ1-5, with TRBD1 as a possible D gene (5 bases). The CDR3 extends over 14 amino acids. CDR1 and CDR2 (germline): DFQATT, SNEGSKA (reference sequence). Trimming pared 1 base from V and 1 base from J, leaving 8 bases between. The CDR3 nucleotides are TGCAGTGCTAGAGTACAGGCGAGCAATCAGCCCCAGCATTTT. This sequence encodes CSARVQASNQPQHF.

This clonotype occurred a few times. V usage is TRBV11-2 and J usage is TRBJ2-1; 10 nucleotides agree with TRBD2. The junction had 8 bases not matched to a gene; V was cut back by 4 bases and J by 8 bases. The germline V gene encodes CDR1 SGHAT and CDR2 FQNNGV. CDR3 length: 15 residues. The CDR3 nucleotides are TGTGCCAGCAGCTGGAGGGCTAGCGGGAGTTATGAGCAGTTCTTC. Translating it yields CASSWRASGSYEQFF.

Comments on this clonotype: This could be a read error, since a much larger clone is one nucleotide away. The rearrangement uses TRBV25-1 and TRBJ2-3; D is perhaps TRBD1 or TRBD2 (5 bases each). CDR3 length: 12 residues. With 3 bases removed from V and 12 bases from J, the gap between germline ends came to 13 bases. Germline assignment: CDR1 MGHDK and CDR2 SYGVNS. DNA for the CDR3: TGTGCCAGCAGTGACGACGGGGCAGGACAGTATTTT. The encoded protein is CASSDDGAGQYF. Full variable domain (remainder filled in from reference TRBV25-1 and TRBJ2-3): EADIYQTPRYLVIGTGKKITLECSQTMGHDKMYWYQQDPGMELHLIHYSYGVNSTEKGDLSSESTVSRIRTEHFPLTLESARPSHTSQYLCASSDDGAGQYFGPGTRLTVL.

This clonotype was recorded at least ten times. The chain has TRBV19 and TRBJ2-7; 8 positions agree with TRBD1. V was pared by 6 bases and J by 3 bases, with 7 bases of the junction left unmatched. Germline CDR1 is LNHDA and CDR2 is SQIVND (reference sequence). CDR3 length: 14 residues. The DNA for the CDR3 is TGTGCCAGTAGCGACAGGGGTCCGTTCTACGAGCAGTACTTC. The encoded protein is CASSDRGPFYEQYF. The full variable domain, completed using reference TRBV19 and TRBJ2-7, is DGGITQSPKYLFRKEGQNVTLSCEQNLNHDAMYWYRQDPGQGLRLIYYSQIVNDFQKGDIAEGYSVSREKKESFPLTVTSAQKNPTAFYLCASSDRGPFYEQYFGPGTRLTVT.

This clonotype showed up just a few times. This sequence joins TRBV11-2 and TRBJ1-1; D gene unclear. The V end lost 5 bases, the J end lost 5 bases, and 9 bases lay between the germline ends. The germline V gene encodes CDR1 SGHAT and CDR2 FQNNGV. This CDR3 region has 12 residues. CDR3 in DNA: TGTGCCAGCAGCCCCCGGTGGACTGAAGCTTTCTTT. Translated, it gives CASSPRWTEAFF.

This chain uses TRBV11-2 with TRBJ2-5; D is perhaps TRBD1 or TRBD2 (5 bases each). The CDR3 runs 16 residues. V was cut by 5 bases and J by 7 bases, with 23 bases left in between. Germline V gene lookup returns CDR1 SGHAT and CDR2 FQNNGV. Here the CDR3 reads CASSPITGTRYGTQYF. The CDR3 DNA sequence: TGTGCCAGCAGCCCCATAACCGGGACCAGGTATGGGACCCAGTACTTC.

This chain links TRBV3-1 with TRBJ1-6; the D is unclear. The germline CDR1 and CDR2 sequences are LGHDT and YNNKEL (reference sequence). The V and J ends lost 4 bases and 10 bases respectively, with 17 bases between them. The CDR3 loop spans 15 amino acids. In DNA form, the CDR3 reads TGTGCCAGCAGCCTTTTCGCAGGTGGCTTCTCACCCCTCCACTTT. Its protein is CASSLFAGGFSPLHF.

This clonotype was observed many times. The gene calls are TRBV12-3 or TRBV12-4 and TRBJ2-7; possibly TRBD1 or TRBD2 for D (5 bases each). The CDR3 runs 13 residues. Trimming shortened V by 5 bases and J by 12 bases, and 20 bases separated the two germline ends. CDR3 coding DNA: TGTGCCAGCAGTCCATCCACCCGGGGCCTAGGGTACTTC. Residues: CASSPSTRGLGYF.

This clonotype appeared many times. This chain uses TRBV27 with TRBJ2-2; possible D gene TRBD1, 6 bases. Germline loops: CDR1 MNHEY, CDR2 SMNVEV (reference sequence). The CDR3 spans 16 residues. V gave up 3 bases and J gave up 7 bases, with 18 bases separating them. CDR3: CASSLRTAPTGGELFF. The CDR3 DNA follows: TGTGCCAGCAGTTTGAGGACAGCTCCGACTGGCGGGGAGCTGTTTTTT.

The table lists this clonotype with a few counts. The CDR3 bases are TGTGCCAGCAGCTTGGGACAGGTGAACACTGAAGCTTTCTTT. Protein: CASSLGQVNTEAFF. The chain recombines TRBV7-9 with TRBJ1-1; 8 nucleotides match TRBD1. The V gene's germline CDR1 is SEHNR and CDR2 FQNEAQ (reference sequence). The length of the CDR3 is 14 residues. V lost 3 bases, J lost 0 bases, and 0 bases stayed unmatched.

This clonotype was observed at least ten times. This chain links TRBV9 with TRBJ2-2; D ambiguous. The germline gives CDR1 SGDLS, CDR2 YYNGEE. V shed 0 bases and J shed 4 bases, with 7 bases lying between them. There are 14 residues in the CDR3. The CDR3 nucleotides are TGTGCCAGCAGCGTAGAAGCGTTCACCGGGGAGCTGTTTTTT. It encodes CASSVEAFTGELFF.

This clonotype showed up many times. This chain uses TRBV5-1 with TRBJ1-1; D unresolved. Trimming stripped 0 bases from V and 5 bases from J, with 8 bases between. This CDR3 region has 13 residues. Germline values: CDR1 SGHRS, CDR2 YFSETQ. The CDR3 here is CASSLGERTEAFF. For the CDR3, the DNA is TGCGCCAGCAGCTTGGGGGAGAGGACTGAAGCTTTCTTT.

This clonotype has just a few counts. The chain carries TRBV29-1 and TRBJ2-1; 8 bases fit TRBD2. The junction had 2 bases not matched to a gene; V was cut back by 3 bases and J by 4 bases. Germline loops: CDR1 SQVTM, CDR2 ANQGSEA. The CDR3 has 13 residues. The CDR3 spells CSVESGGYNEQFF. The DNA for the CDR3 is TGCAGCGTTGAGTCGGGAGGGTACAATGAGCAGTTCTTC.

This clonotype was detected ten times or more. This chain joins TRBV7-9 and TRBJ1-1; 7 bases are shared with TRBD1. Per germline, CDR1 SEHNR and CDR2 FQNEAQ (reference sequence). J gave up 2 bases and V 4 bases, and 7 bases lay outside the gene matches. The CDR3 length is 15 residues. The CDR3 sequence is CASSSSDRANTEAFF. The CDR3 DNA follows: TGTGCCAGCAGCTCTTCAGACAGGGCTAACACTGAAGCTTTCTTT.

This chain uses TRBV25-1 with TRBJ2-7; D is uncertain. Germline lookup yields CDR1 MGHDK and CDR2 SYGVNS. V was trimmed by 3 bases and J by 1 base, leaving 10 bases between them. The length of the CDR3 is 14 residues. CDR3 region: CASSEGYTSYEQYF. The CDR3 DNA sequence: TGTGCCAGCAGTGAGGGGTACACTTCCTACGAGCAGTACTTC.